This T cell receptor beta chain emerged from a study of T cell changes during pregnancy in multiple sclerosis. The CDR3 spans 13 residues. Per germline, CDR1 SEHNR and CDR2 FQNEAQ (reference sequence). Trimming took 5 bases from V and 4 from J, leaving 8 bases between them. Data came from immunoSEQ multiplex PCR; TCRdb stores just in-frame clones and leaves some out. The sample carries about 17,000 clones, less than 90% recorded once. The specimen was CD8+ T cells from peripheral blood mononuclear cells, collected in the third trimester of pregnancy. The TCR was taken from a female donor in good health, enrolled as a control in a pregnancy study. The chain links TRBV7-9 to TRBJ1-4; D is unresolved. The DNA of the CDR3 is TGTGCCAGCAGCCCTATAAATAATGAAAAACTGTTTTTT. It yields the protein CASSPINNEKLFF.